These 3 T cell receptor beta chains originate from one sample sequenced in a study of blood T cell repertoires in COVID-19. Generated by immunoSEQ multiplex PCR, the TCRdb table keeps only in-frame clones and is missing some. The table includes about 170,000 clones, around nine tenths detected once. Sequences were obtained from peripheral blood. Receptor source: a middle-aged man who had recovered from COVID-19.

The chain combines TRBV4-1 with TRBJ1-2; TRBD1 matches 9 bases. Germline values: CDR1 MGHRA, CDR2 YSYEKL. Unmatched junction bases numbered 7, after V lost 0 bases and J lost 8 bases. CDR3 length: 15 residues. CDR3 loop: CASSQDLLGQGGYTF. The CDR3 nucleotides read TGCGCCAGCAGCCAAGATCTTTTGGGACAGGGAGGCTACACCTTC.

V and J are TRBV6-5 and TRBJ1-6, with D possibly being TRBD1 (5 bases). Per germline, CDR1 MNHEY and CDR2 SVGAGI. The CDR3 runs 13 residues. CDR3 coding DNA: TGTGGCGCCGGGGGGTTTTATAATTCACCCCTCCACTTT. Its protein is CGAGGFYNSPLHF.

This chain connects TRBV5-6 to TRBJ1-3, with 8 nucleotides matching TRBD1. V was clipped by 3 bases and J by 4 bases; unmatched bases: 6. Germline V gives CDR1 SGHDT, CDR2 YYEEEE. This CDR3 is 15 amino acids long. CDR3 DNA sequence: TGTGCCAGCAGCTGGAGGACAGGGTTCGGAAACACCATATATTTT. This translates into CASSWRTGFGNTIYF.